The entry below describes one T cell receptor (beta chain). Germline trimming cut 0 bases from V and 0 bases from J; bases unmatched to any gene: 5. The CDR3 has 16 amino acids. Germline assignment: CDR1 ENHRY and CDR2 SYGVKD. This entry belongs to a study of blood T cell repertoires in COVID-19. For the study at large: Acute-phase and convalescent COVID-19 samples originated in the United States, Italy and Spain.

Measured with immunoSEQ multiplex PCR; TCRdb has only the in-frame clones, and not every one. The sample consists of 210,000 or so clones, 80% to 90% of them appearing once. Clinical histories supplied by participants themselves formed the basis of cohort assignment. The chain uses TRBV10-3 and TRBJ2-7, with 7 bases that match TRBD2. What was sequenced was PBMCs or T cells enriched from blood (not recorded which). This TCR came from a woman in her 30s who had been exposed to COVID-19. The CDR3 DNA is TGTGCCATCAGTGAGTCGATGGCTAGCGGCTCCTACGAGCAGTACTTC. Protein product: CAISESMASGSYEQYF.